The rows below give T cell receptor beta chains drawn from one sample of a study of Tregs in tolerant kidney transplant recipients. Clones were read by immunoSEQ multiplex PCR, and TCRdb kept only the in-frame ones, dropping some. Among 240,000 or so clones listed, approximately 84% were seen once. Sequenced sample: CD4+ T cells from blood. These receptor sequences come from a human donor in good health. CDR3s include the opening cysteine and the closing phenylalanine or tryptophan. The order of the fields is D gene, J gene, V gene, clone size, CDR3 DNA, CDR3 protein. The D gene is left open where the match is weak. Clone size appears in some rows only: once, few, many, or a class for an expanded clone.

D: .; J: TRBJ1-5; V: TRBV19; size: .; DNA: TGTGCCAGTAGTCCCCGGGGTGGTTTTAGCAATCAGCCCCAGCATTTT; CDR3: CASSPRGGFSNQPQHF
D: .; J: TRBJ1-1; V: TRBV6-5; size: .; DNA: TGTGCCAGCGGAAACGGGGCGAACACTGAAGCTTTCTTT; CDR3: CASGNGANTEAFF
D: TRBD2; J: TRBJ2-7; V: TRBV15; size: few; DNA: TGTGCCACCAGCAGGGGACTAGCTGATACCTCCTACGAGCAGTACTTC; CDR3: CATSRGLADTSYEQYF
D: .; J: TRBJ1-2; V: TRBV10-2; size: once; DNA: TGCGCCAGCAGTGCACAGCTTAACTATGGCTACACCTTC; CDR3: CASSAQLNYGYTF
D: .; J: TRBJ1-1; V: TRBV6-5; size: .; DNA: TGTGCCAGCAGTGGACGACAAGGGGGGGCCACTGAAGCTTTCTTT; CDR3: CASSGRQGGATEAFF
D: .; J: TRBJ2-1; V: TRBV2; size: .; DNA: TGTGCCAGCAGGGAGTGGGTAGCGATGGTTTCCCTCAATGAGCAGTTCTTC; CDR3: CASREWVAMVSLNEQFF
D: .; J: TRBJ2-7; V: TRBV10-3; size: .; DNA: TGTGCCACTGGGAGGGGAGGGGGCAACGAGCAGTACTTC; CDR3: CATGRGGGNEQYF
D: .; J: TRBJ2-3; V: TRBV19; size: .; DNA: TGTGCCAGTAGTATAGGATTCCTAGCGCCCACAGATACGCAGTATTTT; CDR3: CASSIGFLAPTDTQYF
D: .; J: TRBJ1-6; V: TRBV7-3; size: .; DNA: TGTGCCAGCAGCTTAAGCCCTACAGGGCAGGGGTCACCCCTCCACTTT; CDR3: CASSLSPTGQGSPLHF
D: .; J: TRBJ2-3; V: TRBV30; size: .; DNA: TGTGCCTGGTCAGTCGGGGATACGCAGTATTTT; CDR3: CAWSVGDTQYF
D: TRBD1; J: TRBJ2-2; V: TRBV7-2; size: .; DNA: TGTGCCAGCAGCCCACAGGGGCCCCAGGTTGCCGGGGAGCTGTTTTTT; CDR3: CASSPQGPQVAGELFF
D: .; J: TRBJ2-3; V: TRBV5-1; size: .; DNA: TGCGCCAGCAGCCAGACAGTTGTCACAGATACGCAGTATTTT; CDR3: CASSQTVVTDTQYF
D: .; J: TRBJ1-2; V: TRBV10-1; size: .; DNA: TGCGCCAGCAGTCGACAGGACGGCTATGGCTACACCTTC; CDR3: CASSRQDGYGYTF
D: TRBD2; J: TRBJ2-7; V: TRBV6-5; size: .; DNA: TGTGCCAGCAGGAACACCGGGACTACTGACTACGAGCAGTACTTC; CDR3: CASRNTGTTDYEQYF
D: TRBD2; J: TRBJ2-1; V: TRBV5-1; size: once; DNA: TGCGCCAGCTCGCCGGGACTAGTGTATGAGCAGTTCTTC; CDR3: CASSPGLVYEQFF
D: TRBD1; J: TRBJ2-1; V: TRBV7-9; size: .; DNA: TGTGCCAGCAGCCAAAGCGACAGGGGAATTGACAATGAGCAGTTCTTC; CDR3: CASSQSDRGIDNEQFF
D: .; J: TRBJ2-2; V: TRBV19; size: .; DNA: TGTGCCAGTACCTCATCGGGCCAGGGCATCACCGGGGAGCTGTTTTTT; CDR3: CASTSSGQGITGELFF
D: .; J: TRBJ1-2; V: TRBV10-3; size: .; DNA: TGTGCCATCAGTGGAGAGGGATATGGCTACACCTTC; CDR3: CAISGEGYGYTF
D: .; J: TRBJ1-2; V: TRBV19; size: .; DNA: TGTGCCAGCGCCCCTGAAGGGGGCTATGGCTACACCTTC; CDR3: CASAPEGGYGYTF
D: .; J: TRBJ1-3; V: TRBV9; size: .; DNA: TGTGCCAGCAGCGTATCTGGGGGATTGGACACCATATATTTT; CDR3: CASSVSGGLDTIYF
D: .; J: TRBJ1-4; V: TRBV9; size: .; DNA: TGTGCCAGCAGCGTAGGCCGGCGGGGTAGGGGTAATGAAAAACTGTTTTTT; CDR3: CASSVGRRGRGNEKLFF
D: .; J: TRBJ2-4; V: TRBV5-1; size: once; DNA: TGTGCCAGCAGCCCCGACTCCCCCAAAAACATTCAGTACTTC; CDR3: CASSPDSPKNIQYF
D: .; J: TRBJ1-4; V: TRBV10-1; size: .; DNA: TGCGCCAGCTCCTCCACTCGGAGAGGAGAAAAACTGTCTTTT; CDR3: CASSSTRRGEKLSF
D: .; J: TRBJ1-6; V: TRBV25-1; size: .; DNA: TGTGCCAGCAGGTCGGGGATGGGTTCACCCCTCCACTTT; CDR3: CASRSGMGSPLHF
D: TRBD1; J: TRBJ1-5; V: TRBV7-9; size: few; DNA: TGTGCCAGCAGCTCGACGGGACAGGGGAGGGGCAATCAGCCCCAGCATTTT; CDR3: CASSSTGQGRGNQPQHF
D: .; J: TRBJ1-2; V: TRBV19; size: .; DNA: TGTGCCAGTAGTATATCGGCGTATGGCTACACCTTC; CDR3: CASSISAYGYTF